Presented here are 4 T cell receptor beta chains from one specimen sequenced in a study of cytomegalovirus exposure and HLA in healthy donors. Researchers ran the PCR with 60 Vbeta and 13 Jbeta primers. Using immunoSEQ multiplex PCR, the repertoire was profiled, and TCRdb retains in-frame clones only, with some absent. This sample carries under 90,000 clones, with approximately 14% going to the ten biggest clones. The source material was PBMCs. All receptors come from a man aged 50-59 years in good health and CMV-seropositive.

V gene TRBV29-1 combines with J gene TRBJ2-1, with TRBD2 matching 8 bases. CDR1 is SQVTM and CDR2 is ANQGSEA in the germline V gene. CDR3 length equals 15 residues. V shed 5 bases and J 4 bases; nucleotides not matched to a gene: 10. CDR3 residues: CSVFPGTRSYNEQFF. Written as DNA, the CDR3 is TGCAGCGTTTTTCCCGGGACTAGGAGTTACAATGAGCAGTTCTTC.

The genes are TRBV6-1 and TRBJ1-2, with 7 nucleotides matching TRBD1. The CDR3 is 12 residues long. Germline V gene sequence: CDR1 MNHNS, CDR2 SASEGT. The V segment lost 9 bases and the J segment 4 bases; nucleotides outside the gene matches: 5. The CDR3 sequence: CASSGQPYGYTF. CDR3 nucleotide sequence: TGTGCCAGTTCGGGACAGCCCTATGGCTACACCTTC.

The CDR3 spells CAWSKDRGQEKLFF. CDR3 DNA: TGTGCCTGGAGTAAGGACAGGGGGCAGGAAAAACTGTTTTTT. The chain links TRBV30 to TRBJ1-4; 11 bases are a match to TRBD1. The CDR3 sequence is 14 residues long. Looked up from germline, CDR1 is GTSNPN and CDR2 is SVGIG (reference sequence). The V gene end was trimmed by 2 bases and the J gene end by 8 bases; junction bases not matched to a gene: 4.

V and J are TRBV6-1 and TRBJ2-3; D gene ambiguous. The germline V and J ends were trimmed by 0 bases and 6 bases, with 10 bases remaining between them. Germline V gives CDR1 MNHNS, CDR2 SASEGT. This CDR3 has 14 residues. The CDR3 loop is CASSEAHGTDTQYF. DNA for the CDR3: TGTGCCAGCAGTGAAGCGCACGGTACGGATACGCAGTATTTT.